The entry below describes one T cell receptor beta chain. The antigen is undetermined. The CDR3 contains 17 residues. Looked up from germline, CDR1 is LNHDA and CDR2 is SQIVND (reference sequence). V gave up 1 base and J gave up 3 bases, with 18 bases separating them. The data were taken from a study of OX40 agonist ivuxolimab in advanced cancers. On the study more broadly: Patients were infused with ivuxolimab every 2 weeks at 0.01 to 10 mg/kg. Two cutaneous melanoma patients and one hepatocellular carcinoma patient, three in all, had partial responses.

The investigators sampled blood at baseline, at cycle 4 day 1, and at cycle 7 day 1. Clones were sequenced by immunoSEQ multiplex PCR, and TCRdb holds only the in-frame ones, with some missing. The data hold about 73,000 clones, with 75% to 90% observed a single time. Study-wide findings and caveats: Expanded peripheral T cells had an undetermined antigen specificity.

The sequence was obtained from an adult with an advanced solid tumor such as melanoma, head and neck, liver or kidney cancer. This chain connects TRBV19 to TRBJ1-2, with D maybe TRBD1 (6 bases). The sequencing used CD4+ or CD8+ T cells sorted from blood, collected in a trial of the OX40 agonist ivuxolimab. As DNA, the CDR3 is TGTGCCAGTAGTATAGGGCACCGGGACATCGCGGACTATGGCTACACCTTC. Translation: CASSIGHRDIADYGYTF.